This T cell receptor beta chain comes out of a study of blood T cell repertoires in COVID-19 (dated by TCRdb to the early 2020s). Study-level background: The collaborator samples originated in the United States, Italy and Spain and spanned the acute and convalescent phases of COVID-19. The prospective study material was composed of cDNA or gDNA derived from T cells, B-cell-depleted T cells, or PBMCs. The dataset comprised deeply sampled blood TCRbeta repertoires from subjects exposed to, actively infected with, or recovered from COVID-19. A freely available public database, intended as a resource for researchers studying the immune response to SARS-CoV-2, is where the repertoires were released. Samples were obtained from the ongoing ImmuneRACE study (first 160 participants) and from 1,200 or so subjects provided by 6 global collaborators. The sample metadata nearly always contained a de-identified subject ID, COVID-19 status, age in years and sex. Where available, HLA class I and class II types were taken from metadata supplied by the sample provider and were not determined by assay-based typing. Here is what the overall study found, with its caveats: How much clinical and demographic metadata was included differed by source and by participant, and the metadata was provided uncurated.

Worth noting for this clone: What antigen it recognizes has not been identified. No much larger clone is present one base from it, and per-base qualities are unavailable.

V is pruned by 5 bases and J by 7 bases, leaving 14 bases of the junction without a gene match. CDR3 length: 17 amino acids, cysteine to phenylalanine. This entry keeps only the CDR3 DNA: 51 bases, framed from base 1. As encoded in the germline V gene, CDR1 is SGHTA while CDR2 is FQGTGA. TCRbeta CDR3 regions were amplified from genomic DNA using the immunoSEQ Assay, a bias-controlled multiplex PCR. The authors' pipeline ran thus. The number of nucleated cells in each sample was estimated from the amplification of reference gene primers within the assay. To quantify the absolute abundance of each unique TCRbeta CDR3 rearrangement, sequence reads were collapsed and filtered. For each sample, productive Simpson clonality was calculated as the square root of Simpson's diversity index across productive rearrangements. TCRdb re-hosts the immuneACCESS table, in-frame sequences only. Its copies lack some clones; in the studies checked, an unresolved V gene accounts for under half of them, and the cause for the rest is not known. That table gives V, J and clone size, and the DNA gave D and trimming. Across this sample there are fewer than 300,000 clones, with more than 85% seen only once. The ten most abundant clones make up 2% to 3% of the sample.

One collaborating source in Seattle enrolled patients while the patients were actively infected and followed the patients over time throughout the course of disease. Collaborating institutions collected whole blood in K2EDTA tubes following their own protocols. Collaborator samples were shipped for TCRbeta analysis as frozen whole blood, isolated PBMCs, or DNA extracted from either sample type. This clonotype was sampled from a person in their late teens or twenties with COVID-19, enrolled during active disease. Sequenced: peripheral blood. In this chain, TRBV7-3 is recombined with TRBJ2-1; 10 bases in the junction line up with TRBD2. The CDR3 here reads CASSDPLLAGGGNEQFF. The nucleotide sequence reads TGTGCCAGCAGCGACCCCCTCTTAGCGGGAGGCGGGAATGAGCAGTTCTTC. Extended through the reference TRBV7-3 and TRBJ2-1 proteins, this CDR3 yields the full variable domain: GAGVSQTPSNKVTEKGKYVELRCDPISGHTALYWYRQSLGQGPEFLIYFQGTGAADDSGLPNDRFFAVRPEGSVSTLKIQRTERGDSAVYLCASSDPLLAGGGNEQFFGPGTRLTVL.